Listed here are 10 T cell receptor beta chains from one sample, sequenced in a study of blood T cell repertoires in COVID-19. This table comes from immunoSEQ multiplex PCR, and its TCRdb copy is limited to in-frame clones, with some not included. The repertoire has about 96,000 clones, approximately 84% of them found once; the top ten carry approximately 15%. The source material was peripheral blood. The receptors derive from a woman aged 55-75 years with acute or convalescent COVID-19.

This clone has a single count. The rearrangement uses TRBV6-1 and TRBJ1-2; D perhaps matches TRBD1 (5 bases). The V gene lost 7 bases and the J gene lost 8 bases, with 14 bases spanning the gap. This CDR3 is 12 amino acids long. CDR1 is MNHNS and CDR2 is SASEGT in the germline V gene. In nucleotides, the CDR3 is TGTGCCAGCACGCGGGAACCAGGGGGCTACACCTTC. This encodes CASTREPGGYTF.

The CDR3 nucleotides are TGTGCCAGCAGCGGACAGGGACGCAATCAGCCCCAGCATTTT. Translated: CASSGQGRNQPQHF. The genes are TRBV6-6 and TRBJ1-5; 8 positions match TRBD1. From germline, CDR1 is MNHNY and CDR2 SVGAGI (reference sequence). The junction had 3 bases not matched to a gene; V was cut back by 6 bases and J by 2 bases. This CDR3 is built from 14 residues.

This rearrangement joins TRBV30 to TRBJ2-2; 12 bases match TRBD2. CDR1 is GTSNPN and CDR2 is SVGIG in the germline V gene (reference sequence). V lost 4 bases, J lost 7 bases, and 13 bases stayed unmatched. This CDR3 is 17 amino acids long. The DNA of the CDR3 is TGTGCCTGGAAAGGACTAGCGGGGCGGATGCAGGGCGGGGAGCTGTTTTTT. This sequence encodes CAWKGLAGRMQGGELFF.

The V gene is TRBV11-2, the J gene TRBJ2-7, with D uncertain. V was shortened by 8 bases and J by 3 bases, with 5 bases between the two germline ends. CDR1 is SGHAT, CDR2 FQNNGV, per germline. The CDR3 has 10 amino acids. Here the CDR3 reads CASAYYEQYF. In nucleotides, the CDR3 is TGTGCCAGCGCCTACTACGAGCAGTACTTC.

This chain connects TRBV9 to TRBJ2-3; 8 bases align to TRBD2. With V trimmed by 2 bases and J by 4 bases, 6 bases remained unmatched. The V gene's germline CDR1 is SGDLS and CDR2 YYNGEE. The CDR3 has 15 amino acids. The CDR3, as DNA: TGTGCCAGCAGCGTTGGGACTAGTTCCCCAGATACGCAGTATTTT. Protein sequence: CASSVGTSSPDTQYF.

The chain recombines TRBV18 with TRBJ2-5; a possible D gene is TRBD1 (6 bases). CDR3 length: 16 amino acids. Trimming left V 0 bases short and J 4 bases short, with 15 bases between. CDR1 and CDR2 (germline): KGHSH, LQKENI. The CDR3 nucleotides are TGTGCCAGCTCACCACCGGCAGGACAGCTAGGAGAGACCCAGTACTTC. Its translation is CASSPPAGQLGETQYF.

The chain employs TRBV14 and TRBJ2-3; TRBD1 is a possible D gene (7 bases). The CDR3 runs to 14 residues. The germline gives CDR1 SGHDN, CDR2 FVKESK. V was cut by 4 bases and J by 8 bases, with 16 bases left in between. The CDR3 DNA is TGTGCCAGCAGCCCGGGGACAGCCGGGAGTACGCAGTATTTT. Translated, it gives CASSPGTAGSTQYF.

This chain links TRBV7-9 with TRBJ2-7; 10 bases line up with TRBD1. There are 15 residues in the CDR3. Germline V gene lookup returns CDR1 SEHNR and CDR2 FQNEAQ (reference sequence). J lost 5 bases, V lost 2 bases, and 6 bases had no gene match. In DNA, the CDR3 is TGTGCCAGCAGCTTACGGGGACAGGGGACAGACGAGCAGTACTTC. Translated, it gives CASSLRGQGTDEQYF. The full variable domain, completed using reference TRBV7-9 and TRBJ2-7, is DTGVSQNPRHKITKRGQNVTFRCDPISEHNRLYWYRQTLGQGPEFLTYFQNEAQLEKSRLLSDRFSAERPKGSFSTLEIQRTEQGDSAMYLCASSLRGQGTDEQYFGPGTRLTVT.

The rearrangement links TRBV7-2 to TRBJ1-1, with a possible D match to TRBD1 (6 bases). This CDR3 has 15 amino acids. Germline CDR1 reads SGHTA; CDR2 reads FQGNSA. V dropped 2 bases and J dropped 1 base, with 11 bases sitting between them. The CDR3 here is CASSLFQGRNTEAFF. In nucleotides, the CDR3 is TGTGCCAGCAGCTTATTCCAGGGGCGGAACACTGAAGCTTTCTTT.

The chain is built from TRBV5-5 and TRBJ1-3; no clear D. Germline loops: CDR1 SGHKS, CDR2 YYEKEE (reference sequence). The CDR3 is made up of 11 amino acids. Trimming took off 5 bases at V and 4 bases at J, with 4 bases between the two ends. DNA for the CDR3: TGTGCCAGCAGTCAGGGAAACACCATATATTTT. It codes for CASSQGNTIYF.